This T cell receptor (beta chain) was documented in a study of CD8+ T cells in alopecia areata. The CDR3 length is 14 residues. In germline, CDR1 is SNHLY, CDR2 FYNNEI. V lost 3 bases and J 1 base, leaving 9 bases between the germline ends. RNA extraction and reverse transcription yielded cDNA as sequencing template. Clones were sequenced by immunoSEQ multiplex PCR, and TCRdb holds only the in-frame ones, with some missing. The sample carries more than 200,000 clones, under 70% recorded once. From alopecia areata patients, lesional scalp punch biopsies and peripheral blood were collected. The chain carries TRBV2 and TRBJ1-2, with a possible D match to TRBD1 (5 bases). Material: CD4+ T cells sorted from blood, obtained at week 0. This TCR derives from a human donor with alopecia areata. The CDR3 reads CASSDEGNNYGYTF. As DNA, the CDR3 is TGTGCCAGCAGTGACGAGGGGAATAACTATGGCTACACCTTC.